This T cell receptor beta chain originates from a study of vaccination and CD4 T cells after COVID-19. Study-level information: Some control cultures received a CEFX pool, which served as the positive control. Others received an HIV-1 Nef pool or no peptide.

This clonotype was seen a few times. The antigen remains undetermined. Regarding treatment: approximately 9-day PBMC culture with coronavirus spike peptide pools or control peptides (ViraFEST assay). Days 3 and 7 saw half the medium swapped for fresh IL-2 medium. Oncomine TCR Beta short-read sequencing was applied to DNA from cultured CD4+ T cells. TCRdb fed the PCR reads into MiXCR, producing one record per CDR3 protein. Of about 11,000 distinct CDR3 sequences in the sample, 58% were seen once. CDR1 MNHNS and CDR2 SASEGT come from the germline V gene. Trimming took 5 bases from V and 9 from J; bases not matched to a gene: 9. CDR3 length equals 15 residues.

The receptor was derived from a human donor who had recovered from COVID-19. This chain links TRBV6-1 with TRBJ1-6, with 8 bases aligning to TRBD1. The sequencing sample was made of CD4+ T cells from blood, cultured in vitro. The CDR3 is CASSRGTGGGSPLHF. The CDR3 region has the DNA TGTGCCAGCAGTAGGGGGACAGGTGGAGGTTCACCCCTCCACTTT.